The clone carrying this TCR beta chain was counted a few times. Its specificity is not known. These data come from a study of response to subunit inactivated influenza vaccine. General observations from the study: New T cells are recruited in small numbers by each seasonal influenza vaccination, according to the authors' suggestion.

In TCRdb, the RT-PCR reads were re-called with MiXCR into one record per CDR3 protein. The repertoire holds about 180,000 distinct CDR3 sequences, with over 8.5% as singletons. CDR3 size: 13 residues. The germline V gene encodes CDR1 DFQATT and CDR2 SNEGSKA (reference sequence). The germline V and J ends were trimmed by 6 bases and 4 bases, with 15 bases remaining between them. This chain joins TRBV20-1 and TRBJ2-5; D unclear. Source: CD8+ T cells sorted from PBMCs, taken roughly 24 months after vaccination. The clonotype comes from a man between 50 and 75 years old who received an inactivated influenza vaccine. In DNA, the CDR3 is TGCAGTGCGAACGGGCCCTTGGGAGAGACCCAGTACTTC. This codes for CSANGPLGETQYF.